This TCR beta chain was documented in a study of blood T cell repertoires in COVID-19 (dated by TCRdb to 2018 to 2021). Background for the entire study: Samples covering the acute and convalescent phases of COVID-19 were provided by collaborators in the United States, Italy and Spain. The material from the prospective study consisted of cDNA or gDNA derived from T cells, B-cell-depleted T cells, or PBMCs. Subjects who had been exposed to COVID-19, were actively infected with it, or had recovered from it provided the deeply sampled blood TCRbeta repertoires that made up the dataset. The repertoires were released in a freely available public database intended as a resource for research on the immune response to SARS-CoV-2. The samples were drawn from the first 160 participants of the ongoing ImmuneRACE study and from 1,200 or so subjects provided by 6 global collaborators. The sample metadata nearly always contained a de-identified subject ID, COVID-19 status, age in years and sex. Where HLA class I and class II types were available, the types were taken from metadata supplied by the sample provider, not from assay-based typing. Summary of the overall study and its limitations: The amount of clinical and demographic metadata varied by source and participant and was provided uncurated.

As to this clone: This receptor's antigen is unknown. The input lacks base qualities; no much larger clone sits a single base away.

The CDR3 starts with the cysteine, ends with the phenylalanine, and has 16 residues. The read is trimmed to its CDR3 DNA, 48 bases read in frame from base 1. The germline V gene gives CDR1 as SGDLS and CDR2 as YYNGEE. Cut back by 1 base and 4 bases, the V and J ends lie 16 bases apart. TCRbeta CDR3 regions were amplified from genomic DNA using the immunoSEQ Assay, a bias-controlled multiplex PCR. The published analysis was carried out like this. The number of nucleated cells in each sample was estimated by amplification of reference gene primers within the assay. To quantify the absolute abundance of each unique TCRbeta CDR3 rearrangement, sequence reads were collapsed and filtered. Productive Simpson clonality was computed per sample as the square root of Simpson's diversity index over productive rearrangements. Here the immuneACCESS table is served through TCRdb, limited to in-frame sequences with V and J called. Missing clones are a known gap in these copies; in checked studies unresolved V genes cover under half, and the rest lacks a known reason. D and trimming come from the DNA, and the V and J calls and clone size come from that table. The table for this sample lists 71,000 or so clones; 90% of them were counted only once. Less than 6.5% of the sample rests with the top ten.

Whole blood was collected in K2EDTA tubes by collaborating institutions according to the institutions' own protocols. For TCRbeta analysis, collaborators shipped samples in one of three forms: frozen whole blood, isolated PBMCs, or DNA extracted from either of those sample types. The sequencing input was peripheral blood. The rearrangement combines TRBV9 with TRBJ2-3; TRBD1 might be the D gene, on 5 matching bases. The TCR sequence derives from a woman between 18 and 30 years old with acute or convalescent COVID-19. At the DNA level, the sequence is TGTGCCAGCAGCGTACGTGGCAGGGCGACCCCAGATACGCAGTATTTT. The resulting protein is CASSVRGRATPDTQYF.